This TCR beta chain appears in the sequencing data of a study of control samples from healthy donors and cancer patients. Sequencing was performed with immunoSEQ multiplex PCR; in TCRdb, only in-frame clones are kept and a portion is missing. Seen here are more than 110,000 clones, 88% observed once, and the top ten hold roughly 10%. This CDR3 comprises 14 residues. Looked up from germline, CDR1 is WNHNN and CDR2 is SYGVQD (reference sequence). V was trimmed by 6 bases and J by 4 bases, leaving 13 bases between them. The sequenced material came from blood. The chain joins TRBV10-1 to TRBJ1-5; D is possibly TRBD1 (5 bases). This TCR came from a woman in her 30s in good health. The CDR3 DNA is TGCGCCAGCAGCCTCGGGGGACCAAATCAGCCCCAGCATTTT. It yields the protein CASSLGGPNQPQHF.